A single sample is the source of the 29 T cell receptor beta chains below, sequenced in a study of long-term antiretroviral therapy in people with HIV. The assay used was immunoSEQ (version v3.0), run at survey level. Assay used: immunoSEQ multiplex PCR; TCRdb lists only in-frame clones, some missing. Of about 24,000 clones listed, about 91% are singletons. The material sequenced was unsorted PBMCs, taken 1.8 years before starting antiretroviral therapy. The receptors were gathered from a man in his fifties or sixties with HIV.

The rearrangement links TRBV30 to TRBJ1-1; a possible D gene is TRBD1 (5 bases). V was shortened by 2 bases and J by 5 bases, with 18 bases between the two germline ends. In germline, CDR1 is GTSNPN, CDR2 SVGIG (reference sequence). This CDR3 has 15 residues. CDR3 DNA sequence: TGTGCCTGGAGTAGTTGGGGCCAGGGTAGAACTGAAGCTTTCTTT. Translation gives CAWSSWGQGRTEAFF.

This chain joins TRBV30 and TRBJ2-7, with 7 nucleotides matching TRBD1. Germline V CDR1 and CDR2: GTSNPN, SVGIG (reference sequence). This CDR3 comprises 16 residues. After removal of 2 bases from V and 2 bases from J, the junction contained 12 bases not matched to a gene. CDR3 loop: CAWSPTNRGRAYEQYF. The CDR3 coding sequence is TGTGCCTGGAGTCCCACGAACAGGGGAAGGGCCTACGAGCAGTACTTC.

The rearrangement links TRBV5-6 to TRBJ2-3, with a possible D match to TRBD1 (5 bases). This CDR3 contains 16 residues. V was cut by 3 bases and J by 0 bases, with 14 bases left in between. Per the germline V gene, CDR1 is SGHDT and CDR2 is YYEEEE. CDR3 bases: TGTGCCAGCAGCTCCCAGGGTTTCAGTAGCACAGATACGCAGTATTTT. Protein product: CASSSQGFSSTDTQYF.

The chain is built from TRBV10-3 and TRBJ2-2; tentatively, D is TRBD1 (6 bases). The CDR3 consists of 15 residues. The ends were cut back, 2 bases at V and 3 bases at J, with 10 bases in the middle. CDR1 is ENHRY, CDR2 SYGVKD, per germline. CDR3 nucleotide sequence: TGTGCCATCAGTGAGAGACAGGCGGACACCGGGGAGCTGTTTTTT. Protein product: CAISERQADTGELFF.

The CDR3 spells CASSARVRNEQFF. CDR3 DNA: TGTGCCAGCAGTGCCCGCGTAAGGAATGAGCAGTTCTTC. The V call is TRBV6-5, the J call TRBJ2-1; no clear D. CDR1 and CDR2 (germline): MNHEY, SVGAGI. The CDR3 sequence is 13 residues long. V lost 5 bases and J lost 7, with 12 bases in between.

The chain is built from TRBV10-1 and TRBJ2-3; TRBD2 matches 13 bases. The germline CDR1 and CDR2 sequences are WNHNN and SYGVQD (reference sequence). The CDR3 covers 15 residues. The V gene end was trimmed by 6 bases and the J gene end by 4 bases; junction bases not matched to a gene: 4. For the CDR3, the DNA is TGCGCCAGCAGCCCGACTAGCGGGAGGCCAGATACGCAGTATTTT. Its translation: CASSPTSGRPDTQYF.

This clone appeared once. V is TRBV6-5 and J is TRBJ1-1; D gene uncertain. Germline V gene sequence: CDR1 MNHEY, CDR2 SVGAGI. The CDR3 is 13 residues long. The ends were cut back, 3 bases at V and 8 bases at J, with 13 bases in the middle. CDR3 in DNA: TGTGCCAGCAGTTATTTAACCACAGCCGAAGCTTTCTTT. It codes for CASSYLTTAEAFF.

This sequence joins TRBV27 and TRBJ1-1, with D perhaps TRBD1 (5 bases). The CDR3 length is 15 residues. Germline CDR1 is MNHEY and CDR2 is SMNVEV (reference sequence). V gave up 7 bases and J gave up 1 base, with 16 bases separating them. The CDR3 DNA reads TGTGCCAGCACCCTTACCCCGACAGCGAACACTGAAGCTTTCTTT. Translated, it gives CASTLTPTANTEAFF.

V is TRBV2 and J is TRBJ1-2; unclear D gene. This CDR3 region has 11 residues. Trimming shortened V by 10 bases and J by 8 bases, and 14 bases separated the two germline ends. The germline CDR1 and CDR2 sequences are SNHLY and FYNNEI. The CDR3: CANPPASGYTF. CDR3 nucleotide sequence: TGTGCCAACCCTCCAGCATCAGGCTACACCTTC.

The rearrangement uses TRBV27 and TRBJ2-3; D is undetermined. The V gene's germline CDR1 is MNHEY and CDR2 SMNVEV (reference sequence). The CDR3 runs 14 residues. The V end was cut by 3 bases, the J end by 0 bases, with 7 bases between. CDR3 coding DNA: TGTGCCAGCAGTTTCAGTGGGAGCACAGATACGCAGTATTTT. Its protein is CASSFSGSTDTQYF.

This rearrangement joins TRBV9 to TRBJ2-5; 12 bases match TRBD2. The V and J ends lost 4 bases and 3 bases, in that order; junction bases with no gene match: 7. From germline, CDR1 is SGDLS and CDR2 YYNGEE. CDR3 length: 16 amino acids. The DNA of the CDR3 is TGTGCCAGCAGCCCGAGACTAGCGGGAGTAAAAGAGACCCAGTACTTC. Translated: CASSPRLAGVKETQYF.

This chain connects TRBV6-5 to TRBJ1-2, with unresolved D. Germline V gene sequence: CDR1 MNHEY, CDR2 SVGAGI. Trimming took 10 bases from V and 8 from J, leaving 17 bases between them. The CDR3 runs 12 residues. The CDR3 coding sequence is TGTGCCATCTCCCCGAGATCGGGAGGCTACACCTTC. It translates to CAISPRSGGYTF.

This chain joins TRBV2 and TRBJ1-2; 12 bases fit TRBD1. Looked up from germline, CDR1 is SNHLY and CDR2 is FYNNEI. This CDR3 region has 14 residues. The V gene end was trimmed by 1 base and the J gene end by 7 bases; junction bases not matched to a gene: 1. Here the CDR3 DNA reads TGTGCCAGCAGTGAAGGGGACAGGGGGCTTGGCTACACCTTC. Translated: CASSEGDRGLGYTF.

This clone was detected a few times. The CDR3 spells CASSSTGSNYEQYF. The CDR3 DNA follows: TGTGCCAGCAGCTCGACAGGGAGCAACTACGAGCAGTACTTC. The chain carries TRBV5-4 and TRBJ2-7; 7 bases line up with TRBD1. Trimming at V came to 3 bases and at J to 3 bases, leaving 6 bases not matched to a gene. The CDR3 loop spans 14 amino acids. The germline CDR1 and CDR2 sequences are SGHNT and YYREEE (reference sequence).

This chain connects TRBV19 to TRBJ1-2; D gene unclear. Trimming left V 2 bases short and J 0 bases short, with 19 bases between. CDR1 is LNHDA, CDR2 SQIVND, per germline (reference sequence). The CDR3 is 18 amino acids. The CDR3 sequence is CASSIRPTGPTANYGYTF. CDR3 nucleotide sequence: TGTGCCAGTAGTATACGCCCGACCGGTCCGACCGCTAACTATGGCTACACCTTC.

The rearrangement uses TRBV9 and TRBJ2-1; 11 positions agree with TRBD2. Germline V gene lookup returns CDR1 SGDLS and CDR2 YYNGEE. The CDR3 contains 16 residues. The trim removed 3 bases at V and 5 bases at J, leaving 7 bases unmatched. This CDR3 reads CASSATLAGGNNEQFF. The CDR3 DNA reads as TGTGCCAGCAGCGCGACGCTAGCGGGGGGCAACAATGAGCAGTTCTTC.

The genes are TRBV7-9 and TRBJ1-1, with D possibly TRBD1 on 5 matching bases. The CDR3 length is 16 residues. In germline, CDR1 is SEHNR, CDR2 FQNEAQ (reference sequence). The germline V and J ends were trimmed by 3 bases and 1 base, with 15 bases remaining between them. The DNA for the CDR3 is TGTGCCAGCAGCTTGTCCGGACGGGGGGGGAACACTGAAGCTTTCTTT. The encoded protein is CASSLSGRGGNTEAFF.

The rearrangement uses TRBV7-8 and TRBJ2-7; 9 positions match TRBD2. The CDR3 contains 16 residues. The germline CDR1 and CDR2 sequences are SGHVS and FQNEAQ. Trimming at V came to 3 bases and at J to 0 bases, leaving 6 bases not matched to a gene. The CDR3 DNA follows: TGTGCCAGCAGCTTCGGCCTAGCGGGGCTCTCCTACGAGCAGTACTTC. Translation gives CASSFGLAGLSYEQYF. The entire variable domain, with the rest obtained from reference TRBV7-8 and TRBJ2-7, is as follows: GAGVSQSPRYKVAKRGQDVALRCDPISGHVSLFWYQQALGQGPEFLTYFQNEAQLDKSGLPSDRFFAERPEGSVSTLKIQRTQQEDSAVYLCASSFGLAGLSYEQYFGPGTRLTVT.

This clone was observed a single time. The chain has TRBV18 and TRBJ1-5; no firm D call. V was clipped by 0 bases and J by 0 bases, with 6 bases between them. Germline V gives CDR1 KGHSH, CDR2 LQKENI. The CDR3 contains 15 residues. CDR3 DNA sequence: TGTGCCAGCTCACCACCTGGAACTAGCAATCAGCCCCAGCATTTT. Protein sequence: CASSPPGTSNQPQHF.

The CDR3 loop is CASSPRTGPGGELFF. The CDR3 DNA reads as TGTGCCAGCTCACCTCGGACAGGGCCGGGCGGGGAGCTGTTTTTT. This chain joins TRBV18 and TRBJ2-2, with TRBD1 matching 8 bases. This CDR3 comprises 15 residues. After removal of 3 bases from V and 7 bases from J, the junction contained 7 bases not matched to a gene. CDR1 KGHSH and CDR2 LQKENI come from the germline V gene.

The chain recombines TRBV11-2 with TRBJ2-2; a weak D match, TRBD1 (7 bases). The CDR3 spans 17 residues. Trimming removed 5 bases at V and 2 bases at J, with 18 bases between. In germline, CDR1 is SGHAT, CDR2 FQNNGV. For the CDR3, the DNA is TGTGCCAGCAGCCGGGGGTGGACAGGTGATAACACCGGGGAGCTGTTTTTT. It is translated as CASSRGWTGDNTGELFF.

The chain links TRBV28 to TRBJ2-7, with D perhaps TRBD1 or TRBD2 (5 bases each). This CDR3 has 15 residues. Deletions cut 5 bases from V and 0 bases from J, with 14 bases between. Germline V gives CDR1 MDHEN, CDR2 SYDVKM. The CDR3 here is CASSLRGTVSYEQYF. In DNA, the CDR3 is TGTGCCAGCAGTCTGAGAGGGACCGTCTCCTACGAGCAGTACTTC.

The chain couples TRBV29-1 to TRBJ1-4; 9 bases agree with TRBD1. This CDR3 is 15 amino acids long. V lost 6 bases to trimming and J lost 7 bases; unmatched junction nucleotides: 12. Germline assignment: CDR1 SQVTM and CDR2 ANQGSEA. In DNA, the CDR3 is TGCAGCGTCAGTCCCCCCGGGACAGGGAGTGAAAAACTGTTTTTT. Translating it yields CSVSPPGTGSEKLFF.

This clone appeared once. This chain joins TRBV27 and TRBJ2-5; 9 bases are a match to TRBD1. Germline lookup yields CDR1 MNHEY and CDR2 SMNVEV (reference sequence). CDR3 size: 14 residues. J gave up 5 bases and V 5 bases, and 6 bases lay outside the gene matches. In nucleotides, the CDR3 is TGTGCCAGCAGTATACAGGGGGCCGGGGAGACCCAGTACTTC. This gives the protein CASSIQGAGETQYF.

V is TRBV5-1 and J is TRBJ1-2, with TRBD1 matching over 7 bases. CDR3 length: 14 residues. J gave up 4 bases and V 0 bases, and 3 bases lay outside the gene matches. Germline V gene lookup returns CDR1 SGHRS and CDR2 YFSETQ. CDR3 nucleotide sequence: TGCGCCAGCAGCTTGGAGGGGGACAGCTATGGCTACACCTTC. Translated, it gives CASSLEGDSYGYTF.

The CDR3 sequence is CASSSPGFRTDTQYF. The CDR3 region has the DNA TGTGCCAGCAGTTCCCCGGGGTTCCGCACAGATACGCAGTATTTT. The gene calls are TRBV27 and TRBJ2-3; TRBD2 is a possible D gene (5 bases). The CDR3 length is 15 residues. Germline V CDR1 and CDR2: MNHEY, SMNVEV (reference sequence). Trimming took off 4 bases at V and 1 base at J, with 12 bases between the two ends.

This clone turned up a few times. This chain links TRBV27 with TRBJ2-7; 9 positions match TRBD1. CDR1 MNHEY and CDR2 SMNVEV come from the germline V gene (reference sequence). Trimming cost V 4 bases and J 5 bases; bases outside gene matches: 9. The CDR3 runs to 15 residues. CDR3 residues: CASSSLGQGINEQYF. Written as DNA, the CDR3 is TGTGCCAGCAGTTCACTGGGACAGGGTATCAACGAGCAGTACTTC.

The V and J genes are TRBV18 and TRBJ2-7; 8 nucleotides agree with TRBD1. V was clipped by 4 bases and J by 7 bases; unmatched bases: 9. The CDR3 contains 14 residues. Looked up from germline, CDR1 is KGHSH and CDR2 is LQKENI. CDR3 in DNA: TGTGCCAGCTCACAAAACCAGGGGGCGGAAGAGCAGTACTTC. Amino acids: CASSQNQGAEEQYF.

This chain uses TRBV28 with TRBJ2-7; 7 positions agree with TRBD1. The V and J ends lost 8 bases and 3 bases, in that order; junction bases with no gene match: 25. Germline CDR1 is MDHEN and CDR2 is SYDVKM. The CDR3 sequence is 19 residues long. The CDR3 DNA reads as TGTGCCAGCGGGCTCGAGGGGGCAGTCCGGACCCCAGAGTTCTACGAGCAGTACTTC. Translating gives CASGLEGAVRTPEFYEQYF.